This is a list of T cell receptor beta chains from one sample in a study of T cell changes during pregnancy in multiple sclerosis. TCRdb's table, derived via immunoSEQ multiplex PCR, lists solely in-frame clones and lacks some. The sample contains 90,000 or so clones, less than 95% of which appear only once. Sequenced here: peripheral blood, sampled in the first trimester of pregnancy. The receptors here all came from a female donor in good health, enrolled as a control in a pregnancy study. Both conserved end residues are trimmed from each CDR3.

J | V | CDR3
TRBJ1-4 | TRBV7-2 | ASSLARIGQNNEKLF
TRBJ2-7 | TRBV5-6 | ASRGAAGLYEQY
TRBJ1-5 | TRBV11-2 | ASSRGGNGNQPQH
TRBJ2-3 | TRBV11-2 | ASSLARGSGSTDTQY
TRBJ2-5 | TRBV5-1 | ASSLTGGAETQY
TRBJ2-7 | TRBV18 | ASSPRAYEQY
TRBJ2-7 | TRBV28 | ASRLAGTGNHEQY
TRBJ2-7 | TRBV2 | ASSQSPRTGVEQY
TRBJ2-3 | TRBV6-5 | ASSPRREVADTQY
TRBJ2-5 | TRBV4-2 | ASSLRGALQETQY
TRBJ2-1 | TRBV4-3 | ASSLLAGGPYNEQF
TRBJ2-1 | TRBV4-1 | ASSQDEARGREQF
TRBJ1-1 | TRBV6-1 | ASRIRGNTEAF
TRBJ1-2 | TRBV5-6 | ASTRYKGYT
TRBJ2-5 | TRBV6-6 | ASSRRTSGGGETQY
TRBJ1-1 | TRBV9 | ASSVAKNTEAF
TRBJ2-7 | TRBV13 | ASSGGTGREQY
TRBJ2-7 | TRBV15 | ATSSGQFGTYEQY
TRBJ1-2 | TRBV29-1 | SVEERTGVYGYT
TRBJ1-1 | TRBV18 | ASSLGGEHTEAF
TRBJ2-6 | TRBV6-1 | ASSVLGQGRGANVLT
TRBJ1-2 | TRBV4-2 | ASRQGSGGDGYT
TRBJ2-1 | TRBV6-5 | ASSYEGVNSYNEQF
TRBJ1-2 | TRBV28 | ASRPVGPT
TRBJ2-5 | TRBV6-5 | ASSYSGGGRATQY
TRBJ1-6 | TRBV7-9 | ASSLRQGANSPLH